These 17 T cell receptor beta chains originate from one sample sequenced in a study of PD-L1 blockade in urothelial cancer. The table came from immunoSEQ multiplex PCR; TCRdb's copy has only in-frame clones and leaves some out. The sample consists of around 120,000 clones, 70% to 90% of them appearing once. The material was PBMCs, obtained around atezolizumab (anti-PD-L1) treatment. The source of these receptors is a man aged 50-60 years with urothelial cancer.

The chain combines TRBV7-2 with TRBJ2-7; 12 bases are shared with TRBD2. Looked up from germline, CDR1 is SGHTA and CDR2 is FQGNSA. With V trimmed by 7 bases and J by 2 bases, 3 bases remained unmatched. The CDR3 consists of 14 residues. The DNA for the CDR3 is TGTGCCAGCAAGACTAGCGGGGGAGCCTACGAGCAGTACTTC. Translated: CASKTSGGAYEQYF.

The rearrangement links TRBV11-2 to TRBJ2-7; D gene uncertain. This CDR3 is built from 14 residues. Per the germline V gene, CDR1 is SGHAT and CDR2 is FQNNGV. The V gene lost 2 bases and the J gene lost 2 bases, with 10 bases spanning the gap. The DNA for the CDR3 is TGTGCCAGCAGCTTATTTGCTGGCACCTACGAGCAGTACTTC. Residues: CASSLFAGTYEQYF.

The J gene is TRBJ1-5, the V gene TRBV5-6; 8 bases are shared with TRBD1. The CDR3 length is 15 residues. The germline gives CDR1 SGHDT, CDR2 YYEEEE. V shed 0 bases and J 6 bases; nucleotides not matched to a gene: 5. CDR3 sequence reads: CASSLGQGARQPQHF. CDR3 DNA sequence: TGTGCCAGCAGCTTGGGTCAGGGGGCGCGTCAGCCCCAGCATTTT.

The chain combines TRBV30 with TRBJ1-2; TRBD1 aligns across 7 bases. Germline CDR1 reads GTSNPN; CDR2 reads SVGIG (reference sequence). With V trimmed by 3 bases and J by 0 bases, 4 bases remained unmatched. The CDR3 sequence is 14 residues long. The CDR3, as DNA: TGTGCCTGGAGCGGGACAGTTCCTAACTATGGCTACACCTTC. It yields the protein CAWSGTVPNYGYTF.

The rearrangement uses TRBV5-1 and TRBJ2-6; TRBD1 might be the D (6 bases). Germline V lookup: CDR1 SGHRS, CDR2 YFSETQ. The CDR3 is made up of 16 amino acids. V was pared by 4 bases and J by 1 base, with 12 bases between. The CDR3 sequence: CASSQAQGSGANVLTF. DNA for the CDR3: TGCGCCAGCAGCCAGGCCCAGGGGTCTGGGGCCAACGTCCTGACTTTC.

V gene TRBV28 combines with J gene TRBJ1-5; TRBD1 matches at 10 bases. The CDR3 extends over 15 amino acids. V lost 7 bases and J lost 7; bases outside the gene matches: 10. Germline V gene lookup returns CDR1 MDHEN and CDR2 SYDVKM. The CDR3 DNA sequence: TGTGCCAGCACCCGGGTCCGGGACAGGGGACAGCCCCAGCATTTT. Translated, it gives CASTRVRDRGQPQHF.

The chain uses TRBV7-2 and TRBJ1-2, with D uncertain. V lost 1 base to trimming and J lost 4 bases, with 7 bases between them. This CDR3 has 13 amino acids. The germline V gene has CDR1 SGHTA and CDR2 FQGNSA. As DNA, the CDR3 is TGTGCCAGCAGCTTAGGAACATCCTATGGCTACACCTTC. Encoded protein: CASSLGTSYGYTF. Full variable domain (remainder filled in from reference TRBV7-2 and TRBJ1-2): GAGVSQSPSNKVTEKGKDVELRCDPISGHTALYWYRQSLGQGLEFLIYFQGNSAPDKSGLPSDRFSAERTGGSVSTLTIQRTQQEDSAVYLCASSLGTSYGYTFGSGTRLTVV.

This clone was recorded a few times. The V and J genes are TRBV19 and TRBJ2-2; TRBD2 aligns across 10 bases. Germline V gene lookup returns CDR1 LNHDA and CDR2 SQIVND (reference sequence). Losses at the gene ends were 11 bases for V and 6 bases for J; bases not matched to a gene: 6. This CDR3 is built from 13 residues. In nucleotides, the CDR3 is TGTGCCGCAGGCGGACTAGCGGCCGGGGAGCTGTTTTTT. Encoded protein: CAAGGLAAGELFF.

The gene calls are TRBV9 and TRBJ2-7; a weak D match, TRBD1 (5 bases). The ends were cut back, 0 bases at V and 3 bases at J, with 7 bases in the middle. In germline, CDR1 is SGDLS, CDR2 YYNGEE. The CDR3 length is 13 residues. The CDR3 sequence: CASSVGQNYEQYF. CDR3 DNA sequence: TGTGCCAGCAGCGTAGGACAGAACTACGAGCAGTACTTC.

The chain has TRBV18 and TRBJ2-1, with 8 bases matching TRBD1. V was clipped by 3 bases and J by 4 bases; unmatched bases: 17. Germline CDR1 and CDR2: KGHSH and LQKENI. The CDR3 is 19 residues long. This CDR3 is CASSPRNPGQGAQYNEQFF. The CDR3 DNA follows: TGTGCCAGCTCACCCCGAAATCCAGGGCAGGGGGCTCAATACAATGAGCAGTTCTTC.

The rearrangement uses TRBV20-1 and TRBJ2-1; D may be TRBD2 (5 bases). Germline values: CDR1 DFQATT, CDR2 SNEGSKA (reference sequence). This CDR3 comprises 11 residues. Trimming shortened V by 6 bases and J by 9 bases, and 12 bases separated the two germline ends. The CDR3 sequence is CSARGLSEQFF. CDR3 coding DNA: TGCAGTGCACGAGGGTTGAGTGAGCAGTTCTTC.

DNA for the CDR3: TGCGCCAGCAGCGAGGGACTCCTCGGCAATGAGCAGTTCTTC. As protein: CASSEGLLGNEQFF. V gene TRBV5-1 combines with J gene TRBJ2-1; maybe TRBD2 (6 bases). Germline V gene data show CDR1 as SGHRS and CDR2 as YFSETQ. Trimming stripped 4 bases from V and 6 bases from J, with 14 bases between. The CDR3 runs to 14 residues. The whole variable domain, remainder taken from reference TRBV5-1 and TRBJ2-1, is KAGVTQTPRYLIKTRGQQVTLSCSPISGHRSVSWYQQTPGQGLQFLFEYFSETQRNKGNFPGRFSGRQFSNSRSEMNVSTLELGDSALYLCASSEGLLGNEQFFGPGTRLTVL.

The chain carries TRBV6-1 and TRBJ2-7, with 8 nucleotides matching TRBD1. V trimming: 3 bases; J trimming: 3 bases; junction bases outside the gene matches: 10. Germline lookup yields CDR1 MNHNS and CDR2 SASEGT. The CDR3 sequence is 16 residues long. The CDR3 is CASSDLRTGLHYEQYF. In DNA, the CDR3 is TGTGCCAGCAGTGATTTAAGGACAGGGCTTCACTACGAGCAGTACTTC.

The chain couples TRBV25-1 to TRBJ2-3, with D possibly matching TRBD1 (5 bases). The germline V and J ends were trimmed by 5 bases and 2 bases, with 11 bases remaining between them. CDR1 and CDR2 from the germline V gene are MGHDK and SYGVNS. This CDR3 has 14 amino acids. The CDR3 DNA reads as TGTGCCAGCAGTTGGACACAGACCACAGATACGCAGTATTTT. It encodes CASSWTQTTDTQYF.

The rearrangement links TRBV28 to TRBJ1-5, with TRBD1 matching 8 bases. There are 17 residues in the CDR3. Looked up from germline, CDR1 is MDHEN and CDR2 is SYDVKM. Trimming at V came to 4 bases and at J to 0 bases, leaving 8 bases not matched to a gene. In nucleotides, the CDR3 is TGTGCCAGCAGTTCATGGGACAGGTCGGTTAGCAATCAGCCCCAGCATTTT. Residues: CASSSWDRSVSNQPQHF.

The rearrangement links TRBV5-1 to TRBJ2-2; 16 bases are shared with TRBD2. Germline CDR1 and CDR2: SGHRS and YFSETQ. J lost 7 bases, V lost 4 bases, and 7 bases had no gene match. The CDR3 runs to 17 residues. This CDR3 reads CASSHAGTSGRVGELFF. CDR3 in DNA: TGCGCCAGCAGCCATGCCGGGACTAGCGGGAGGGTCGGGGAGCTGTTTTTT.

The V call is TRBV6-1, the J call TRBJ2-1, with a possible D match to TRBD2 (5 bases). This CDR3 is 15 amino acids long. CDR1 is MNHNS and CDR2 is SASEGT in the germline V gene. V was cut by 6 bases and J by 3 bases, with 15 bases left in between. The chain's CDR3 is CASRLEPPGYNEQFF. The CDR3 nucleotides are TGTGCCAGCAGACTAGAGCCCCCCGGCTACAATGAGCAGTTCTTC.